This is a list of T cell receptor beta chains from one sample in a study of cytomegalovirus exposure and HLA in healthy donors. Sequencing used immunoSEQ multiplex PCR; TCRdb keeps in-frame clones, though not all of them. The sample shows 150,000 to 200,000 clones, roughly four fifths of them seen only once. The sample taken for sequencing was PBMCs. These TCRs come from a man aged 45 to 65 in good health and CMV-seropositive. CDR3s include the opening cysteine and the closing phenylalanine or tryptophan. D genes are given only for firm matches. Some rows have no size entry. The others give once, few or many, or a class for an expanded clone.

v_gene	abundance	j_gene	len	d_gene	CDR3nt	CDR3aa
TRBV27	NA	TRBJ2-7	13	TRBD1	TGTGCCAGCAGAGGGACAGGGTCCTACGAGCAGTACTTC	CASRGTGSYEQYF
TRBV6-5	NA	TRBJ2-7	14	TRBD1	TGTGCCAGCAGTAAGACAGGGCGAAGACCCGAGCAGTACTTC	CASSKTGRRPEQYF
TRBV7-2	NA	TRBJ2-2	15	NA	TGTGCCAGCAGCCTAAACAGGGAGGGCACCGGGGAGCTGTTTTTT	CASSLNREGTGELFF
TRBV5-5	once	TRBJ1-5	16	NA	TGTGCCAGCAGCTCTCTAGGAGGGAATAGCAATCAGCCCCAGCATTTT	CASSSLGGNSNQPQHF
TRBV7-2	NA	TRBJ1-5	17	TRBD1	TGTGCCAGCAGCTTAGGGGAGGGACAGGGAGACGGCCAGCCCCAGCATTTT	CASSLGEGQGDGQPQHF
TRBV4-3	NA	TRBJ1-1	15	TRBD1	TGCGCCAGCAGCCAATGGACAGGGGGAAACACTGAAGCTTTCTTT	CASSQWTGGNTEAFF
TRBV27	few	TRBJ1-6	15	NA	TGTGCCAGCAGTTTTTACGGACAACATAATTCACCCCTCCACTTT	CASSFYGQHNSPLHF
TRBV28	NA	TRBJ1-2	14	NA	TGTGCCAGCAGTTTATCCAGTAACAACTATGGCTACACCTTC	CASSLSSNNYGYTF
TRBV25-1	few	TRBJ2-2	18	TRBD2	TGTGCCAGCAGTGAAAGTGGGACTAGCGGCCCGAACACCGGGGAGCTGTTTTTT	CASSESGTSGPNTGELFF
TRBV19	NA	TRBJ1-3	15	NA	TGTGCCAGTAGTATCTCCACAGGGCCTGGAAACACCATATATTTT	CASSISTGPGNTIYF
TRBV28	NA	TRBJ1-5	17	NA	TGTGCCAGCAGCAAGACGGTTGGCGGGCCGAGCAATCAGCCCCAGCATTTT	CASSKTVGGPSNQPQHF
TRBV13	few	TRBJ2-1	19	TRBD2	TGTGCCAGCAGCTTAGGGGGACTAGCGGGAGGGGTCTCCTACAATGAGCAGTTCTTC	CASSLGGLAGGVSYNEQFF
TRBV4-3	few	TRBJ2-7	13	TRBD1	TGCGCCAGCAGCCAGACAGGGGGCTACGAGCAGTACTTC	CASSQTGGYEQYF
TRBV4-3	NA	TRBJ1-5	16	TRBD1	TGCGCCAGCAGCCAAGACACAGGGGGAGCCAATCAGCCCCAGCATTTT	CASSQDTGGANQPQHF
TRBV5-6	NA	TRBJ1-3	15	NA	TGTGCCAGCAGCTTACGGAGCCCCTCTGGAAACACCATATATTTT	CASSLRSPSGNTIYF
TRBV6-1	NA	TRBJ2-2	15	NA	TGTGCCAGCAAATACAGATATCTGAACACCGGGGAGCTGTTTTTT	CASKYRYLNTGELFF
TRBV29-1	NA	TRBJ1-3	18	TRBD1	TGCAGCGTTGAATCCTCCGGGACAGGGGCCCGATCTGGAAACACCATATATTTT	CSVESSGTGARSGNTIYF
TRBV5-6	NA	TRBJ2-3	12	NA	TGTGCCAGCAGCTTGTCAGTAGATACGCAGTATTTT	CASSLSVDTQYF
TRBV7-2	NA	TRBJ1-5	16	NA	TGTGCCAGCAGCTTAAACCCATCCCACTTATATCAGCCCCAGCATTTT	CASSLNPSHLYQPQHF
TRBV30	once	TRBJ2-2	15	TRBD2	TGTGCCTCAGGAAGACTAGCGGGAGTCACCGGGGAGCTGTTTTTT	CASGRLAGVTGELFF
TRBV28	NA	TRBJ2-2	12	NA	TGTGCCAGCAGACAGAACACCGGGGAGCTGTTTTTT	CASRQNTGELFF
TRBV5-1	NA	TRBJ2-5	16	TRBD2	TGCGCCAGCAGCTTGGGAGGTAGCGGGGGCCAAGAGACCCAGTACTTC	CASSLGGSGGQETQYF
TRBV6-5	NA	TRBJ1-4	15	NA	TGTGCCAGCAGTTCCCGCCAAGGGGGTTATGAAAAACTGTTTTTT	CASSSRQGGYEKLFF
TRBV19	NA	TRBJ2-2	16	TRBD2	TGTGCCAGTAGAAGGGCGGGGGGGGAAAACACCGGGGAGCTGTTTTTT	CASRRAGGENTGELFF
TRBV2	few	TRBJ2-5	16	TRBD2	TGTGCCAGCAGTGAGGTGGTAGCGGGGGCCCTAGAGACCCAGTACTTC	CASSEVVAGALETQYF
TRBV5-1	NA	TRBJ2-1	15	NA	TGCGCCAGCAGCTTGGCCGATCTAGCGAGCAATGAGCAGTTCTTC	CASSLADLASNEQFF
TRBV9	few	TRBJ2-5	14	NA	TGTGCCAGCAGCGTAGACGAGGGCCAAGAGACCCAGTACTTC	CASSVDEGQETQYF
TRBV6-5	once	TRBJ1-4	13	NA	TGTGCCACCAGCGGGACTTTTGTTGAAAAACTGTTTTTT	CATSGTFVEKLFF
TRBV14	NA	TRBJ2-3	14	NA	TGTGCCAGCAGCCTTAGACACAGCACAGATACGCAGTATTTT	CASSLRHSTDTQYF
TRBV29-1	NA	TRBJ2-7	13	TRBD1	TGCAGCGTTGCCGGGACAGGGAGCGACGAGCAGTACTTC	CSVAGTGSDEQYF
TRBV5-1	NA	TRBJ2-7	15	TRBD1	TGCGCCAGCAGCTTCGCGACAGGGAACTCGTACGAGCAGTACTTC	CASSFATGNSYEQYF